This T cell receptor (beta chain) was sequenced for a study of cytomegalovirus exposure and HLA in healthy donors. On the study more broadly: Out of approximately 170 million T cells, an earlier analysis found about 120 million unique TCR beta sequences in total.

Study-wide results and limits: Equally common other TCR beta chains were less clonally expanded than HLA-associated ones, a later analysis found. A later analysis found that most CMV-associated TCR beta chains appeared HLA-restricted.

Looked up from germline, CDR1 is LNHDA and CDR2 is SQIVND (reference sequence). CDR3 length: 14 residues. V was clipped by 8 bases and J by 4 bases; unmatched bases: 11. There are a few counts of this clone. Antigen unknown. The PCR had 60 Vbeta and 13 Jbeta primers. Profiling relied on immunoSEQ multiplex PCR, and the TCRdb table lists in-frame clones only, not all of them. The data show approximately 79,000 clones, roughly 79% seen once. This chain connects TRBV19 to TRBJ2-7; 7 nucleotides line up with TRBD1. The sequenced sample was PBMCs. The sequence derives from a male donor in good health and CMV-seropositive. The CDR3 DNA is TGTGCCAGTGCTTTTCGACAGGGTTCTTACGAGCAGTACTTC. Translation: CASAFRQGSYEQYF.